The 12 T cell receptor beta chains listed next were all sequenced from one sample in a study of CD8+ T cells in alopecia areata. Extracted from the samples, RNA was reverse transcribed into cDNA to serve as the sequencing template. Libraries were prepared by immunoSEQ multiplex PCR; TCRdb keeps only in-frame clonotypes and omits some of them. The table includes about 130,000 clones, over 50% detected once. The sequencing here drew on CD4+ T cells sorted from blood, taken at week 0. These receptors came from a human donor with alopecia areata.

The CDR3 protein is CASSYSGGQETQYF. The CDR3 DNA follows: TGCGCCAGCAGCTACTCAGGGGGACAAGAGACCCAGTACTTC. The chain has TRBV5-1 and TRBJ2-5; TRBD1 matches 7 bases. CDR1 and CDR2 (germline): SGHRS, YFSETQ. CDR3 length: 14 amino acids. After removal of 3 bases from V and 2 bases from J, the junction contained 4 bases not matched to a gene.

This rearrangement joins TRBV6-1 to TRBJ2-5; 9 bases align to TRBD2. This CDR3 has 16 residues. Germline lookup yields CDR1 MNHNS and CDR2 SASEGT. V dropped 3 bases and J dropped 4; count of bases not matched to a gene: 9. As DNA, the CDR3 is TGTGCCAGCAGTGAGTGGCGGGGGGGCCCTAGAGAGACCCAGTACTTC. It specifies CASSEWRGGPRETQYF.

This clone was counted a few times. The gene calls are TRBV4-3 and TRBJ2-7; D may correspond to TRBD1 or TRBD2 (5 bases each). The CDR3 contains 14 residues. The V end was cut by 0 bases, the J end by 6 bases, with 12 bases between. Germline V gene sequence: CDR1 LGHNA, CDR2 YSLEER. Here the CDR3 DNA reads TGCGCCAGCAGCCAAGATATGGGACGGGGCGAGCAGTACTTC. Translation gives CASSQDMGRGEQYF.

Only a few counts were recorded for this clone. The chain is built from TRBV7-2 and TRBJ2-7; TRBD1 might be the D (6 bases). The V gene lost 0 bases and the J gene lost 3 bases, with 9 bases spanning the gap. Germline values: CDR1 SGHTA, CDR2 FQGNSA. The CDR3 length is 14 residues. CDR3 residues: CASSLAAGDYEQYF. Here the CDR3 DNA reads TGTGCCAGCAGCTTAGCCGCAGGGGACTACGAGCAGTACTTC.

The chain joins TRBV30 to TRBJ2-7, with 11 bases matching TRBD2. Losses at the gene ends were 3 bases for V and 4 bases for J; bases not matched to a gene: 11. Germline V lookup: CDR1 GTSNPN, CDR2 SVGIG (reference sequence). The length of the CDR3 is 16 residues. The CDR3 protein is CAWSAPRLAGIYEQYF. In DNA, the CDR3 is TGTGCCTGGAGCGCTCCCCGACTAGCGGGAATATACGAGCAGTACTTC.

This clone was picked up one time. The chain couples TRBV9 to TRBJ1-1; D unresolved. CDR1 SGDLS and CDR2 YYNGEE come from the germline V gene. The germline V and J ends were trimmed by 5 bases and 7 bases, with 15 bases remaining between them. CDR3 length: 13 residues. As DNA, the CDR3 is TGTGCCAGCAGTTTTAGACCCGGCGGTGAAGCTTTCTTT. This gives the protein CASSFRPGGEAFF. The whole variable domain, remainder taken from reference TRBV9 and TRBJ1-1, is DSGVTQTPKHLITATGQRVTLRCSPRSGDLSVYWYQQSLDQGLQFLIQYYNGEERAKGNILERFSAQQFPDLHSELNLSSLELGDSALYFCASSFRPGGEAFFGQGTRLTVV.

The chain joins TRBV7-2 to TRBJ2-7, with D tentatively TRBD1 (5 bases). Germline CDR1 SGHTA, CDR2 FQGNSA. The V gene lost 5 bases and the J gene lost 0 bases, with 14 bases spanning the gap. This CDR3 has 15 residues. CDR3 in amino acids: CASSARQPPSYEQYF. In DNA form, the CDR3 reads TGTGCCAGCAGCGCCAGACAGCCCCCCTCCTACGAGCAGTACTTC.

This rearrangement joins TRBV10-3 to TRBJ2-5; TRBD1 matches at 10 bases. The germline V gene has CDR1 ENHRY and CDR2 SYGVKD. V shed 5 bases, J shed 5 bases, and the junction held 5 bases outside the gene matches. The CDR3 sequence is 14 residues long. The CDR3 region has the DNA TGTGCCATCAGTCCGGGACAGGGGAGGGAGACCCAGTACTTC. Its translation: CAISPGQGRETQYF.

The J gene is TRBJ1-2, the V gene TRBV4-3, with 7 nucleotides matching TRBD1. The J segment lost 4 bases and the V segment lost 0 bases, leaving 5 bases of the junction unmatched. The CDR3 loop spans 15 amino acids. Germline V gene lookup returns CDR1 LGHNA and CDR2 YSLEER. CDR3 amino acids: CASSQDPAGGYGYTF. DNA of the CDR3: TGCGCCAGCAGCCAAGATCCGGCAGGGGGCTATGGCTACACCTTC.

The gene calls are TRBV6-1 and TRBJ2-3, with D possibly matching TRBD2 (6 bases). Germline loops: CDR1 MNHNS, CDR2 SASEGT. The CDR3 has 14 residues. V gave up 3 bases and J gave up 4 bases, with 11 bases separating them. The CDR3 sequence is CASSDYWGADTQYF. Written as DNA, the CDR3 is TGTGCCAGCAGTGATTACTGGGGGGCAGATACGCAGTATTTT.

The V and J genes are TRBV25-1 and TRBJ2-1, with D hard to call. The CDR3 totals 13 residues. The V end was cut by 3 bases, the J end by 9 bases, with 12 bases between. Germline V lookup: CDR1 MGHDK, CDR2 SYGVNS. The CDR3 sequence is CASSDHGHGEQFF. In nucleotides, the CDR3 is TGTGCCAGCAGTGATCACGGCCACGGTGAGCAGTTCTTC.

V gene TRBV7-9 combines with J gene TRBJ1-2, with D perhaps matching TRBD1 (5 bases). The CDR3 covers 13 residues. Trimming pared 5 bases from V and 10 bases from J, leaving 17 bases between. Germline V gene lookup returns CDR1 SEHNR and CDR2 FQNEAQ (reference sequence). CDR3 nucleotides: TGTGCCAGCAGCCCACTTGAGGTGGGGCACTACACCTTC. Amino acid sequence: CASSPLEVGHYTF.